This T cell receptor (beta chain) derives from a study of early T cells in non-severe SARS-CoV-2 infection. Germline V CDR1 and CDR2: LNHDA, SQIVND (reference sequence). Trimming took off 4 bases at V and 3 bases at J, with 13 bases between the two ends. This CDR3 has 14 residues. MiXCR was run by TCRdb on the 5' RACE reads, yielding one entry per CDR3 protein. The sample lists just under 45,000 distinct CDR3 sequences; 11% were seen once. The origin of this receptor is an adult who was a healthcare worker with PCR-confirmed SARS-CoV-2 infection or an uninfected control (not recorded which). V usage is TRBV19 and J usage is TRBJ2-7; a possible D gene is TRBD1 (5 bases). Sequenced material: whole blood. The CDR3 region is CASSNLQASYEQYF. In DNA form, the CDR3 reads TGTGCCAGTAGTAATCTACAGGCGAGCTACGAGCAGTACTTC.